This T cell receptor beta chain was sequenced during a study of blood T cell repertoires in COVID-19. About the research overall: From T cells, B-cell-depleted T cells, or PBMCs came the material, which was cDNA or gDNA.

Source study methods: From reference gene primer amplification, estimates of nucleated cell counts were derived. This table comes from immunoSEQ multiplex PCR, and its TCRdb copy is limited to in-frame clones, with some not included. That table gives V, J and clone size, and the DNA gave D and trimming. This sample carries around 120,000 clones, 70% to 85% of them seen once, and the ten largest clones take roughly 7.1%. The V gene lost 2 bases and the J gene lost 4 bases, with 10 bases spanning the gap. The V gene's germline CDR1 is SGHDT and CDR2 YYEEEE. The CDR3 spans 15 residues. V is TRBV5-6 and J is TRBJ2-6, with D possibly being TRBD1 (6 bases). Sequencing used peripheral blood. This clonotype was obtained from a man aged 70-80 years with active or convalescent COVID-19. This chain's CDR3 is CASSLGGTGANVLTF. The CDR3 DNA sequence: TGTGCCAGCAGCTTAGGGGGTACAGGGGCCAACGTCCTGACTTTC. Full variable domain (rest looked up from reference TRBV5-6 and TRBJ2-6): DAGVTQSPTHLIKTRGQQVTLRCSPKSGHDTVSWYQQALGQGPQFIFQYYEEEERQRGNFPDRFSGHQFPNYSSELNVNALLLGDSALYLCASSLGGTGANVLTFGAGSRLTVL.